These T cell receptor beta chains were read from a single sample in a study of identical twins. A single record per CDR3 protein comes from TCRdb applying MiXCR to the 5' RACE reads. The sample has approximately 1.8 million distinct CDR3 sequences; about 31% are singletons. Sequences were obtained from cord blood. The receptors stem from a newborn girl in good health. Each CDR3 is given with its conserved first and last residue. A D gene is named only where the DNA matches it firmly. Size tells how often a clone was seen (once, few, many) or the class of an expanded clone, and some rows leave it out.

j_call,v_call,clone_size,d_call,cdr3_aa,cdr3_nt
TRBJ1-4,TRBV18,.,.,CASSPLGLGPTNEKLFF,TGTGCCAGCTCCCCCTTGGGACTGGGACCAACTAATGAAAAACTGTTTTTT
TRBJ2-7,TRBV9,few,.,CASSVSSSSYEQYF,TGTGCCAGCAGCGTATCCTCTAGCTCCTACGAGCAGTACTTC
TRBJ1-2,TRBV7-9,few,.,CASSPGEKGYTF,TGTGCCAGCAGCCCCGGAGAGAAAGGCTACACCTTC
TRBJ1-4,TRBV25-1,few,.,CASSDRGSTNEKLFF,TGTGCCAGCAGTGACAGGGGATCAACTAATGAAAAACTGTTTTTT
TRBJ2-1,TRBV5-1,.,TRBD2,CASGLGTSINEQFF,TGCGCCAGCGGGCTGGGGACTAGCATCAATGAGCAGTTCTTC
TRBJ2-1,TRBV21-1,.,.,CASKGSGRGHEQFF,TGTGCCAGCAAGGGTAGCGGGAGGGGGCATGAGCAGTTCTTC
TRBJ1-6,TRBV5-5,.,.,CASSLSLAGINSPLHF,TGTGCCAGCAGCTTGAGTCTGGCAGGGATTAATTCACCCCTCCACTTT
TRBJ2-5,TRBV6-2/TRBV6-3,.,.,CASSTTRTIQDTQYF,TGTGCCAGCAGTACCACTCGGACTATCCAAGATACCCAGTACTTC
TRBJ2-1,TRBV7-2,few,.,CASSLGLGFSYNEQFF,TGTGCCAGCAGCTTAGGGCTAGGATTCTCCTACAATGAGCAGTTCTTC
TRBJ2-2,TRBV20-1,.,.,CSARASGELFF,TGCAGTGCTAGAGCGTCAGGGGAGCTGTTTTTT
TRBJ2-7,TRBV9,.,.,CASSVGVGSSYEQYF,TGTGCCAGCAGCGTAGGGGTGGGAAGTAGCTACGAGCAGTACTTC
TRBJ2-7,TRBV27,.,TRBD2,CAGSPLGLGSYEQYF,TGTGCCGGCAGTCCTTTGGGACTAGGGTCCTACGAGCAGTACTTC
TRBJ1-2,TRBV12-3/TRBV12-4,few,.,CASSSGARDYGYTF,TGTGCCAGCAGTTCGGGGGCGAGGGACTATGGCTACACCTTC
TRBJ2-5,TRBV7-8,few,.,CASSFRVPQETQYF,TGTGCCAGCAGCTTTAGAGTCCCCCAAGAGACCCAGTACTTC
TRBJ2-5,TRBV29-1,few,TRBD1,CSVVVRDSQETQYF,TGCAGCGTTGTGGTTCGGGACAGCCAAGAGACCCAGTACTTC
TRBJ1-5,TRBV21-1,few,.,CASSPRQANSNQPQHF,TGTGCCAGCAGCCCGCGACAGGCCAATAGCAATCAGCCCCAGCATTTT
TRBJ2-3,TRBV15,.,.,CATSTNPTRQWDTQYF,TGTGCCACCTCTACAAACCCCACACGACAGTGGGATACGCAGTATTTT
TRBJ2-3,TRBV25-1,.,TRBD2,CASSERLAGVGSTDTQYF,TGTGCCAGCAGTGAAAGGCTAGCGGGGGTGGGGAGCACAGATACGCAGTATTTT
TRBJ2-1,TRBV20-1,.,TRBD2,CSAAEASGGQYNEQFF,TGCAGTGCTGCCGAAGCTAGCGGGGGCCAATACAATGAGCAGTTCTTC
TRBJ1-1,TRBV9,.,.,CASTPPSLEAFF,TGTGCCAGCACCCCACCCAGCCTTGAAGCTTTCTTT
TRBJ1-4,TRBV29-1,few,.,CSVGGGEKLFF,TGCAGCGTTGGTGGTGGGGAAAAACTGTTTTTT
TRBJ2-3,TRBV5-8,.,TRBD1,CASTPRTGGSTDTQYF,TGTGCCAGCACCCCGAGGACAGGGGGAAGCACAGATACGCAGTATTTT
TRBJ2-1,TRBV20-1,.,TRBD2,CSARVPRGGSFIETQFF,TGCAGTGCTAGAGTTCCTCGCGGGGGGAGCTTCATAGAGACCCAGTTCTTC
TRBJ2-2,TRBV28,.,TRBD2,CASSLTSGRARWELFF,TGTGCCAGCAGTCTGACTAGCGGGAGGGCTAGGTGGGAGCTGTTTTTT
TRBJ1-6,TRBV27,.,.,CASSFNGQSSYNSPLHF,TGTGCCAGCAGTTTCAACGGACAGAGCTCCTATAATTCACCCCTCCACTTT
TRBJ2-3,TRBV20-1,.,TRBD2,CSARGLIAGATDTQYF,TGCAGTGCTAGGGGCCTTATAGCGGGGGCCACAGATACGCAGTATTTT
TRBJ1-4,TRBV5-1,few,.,CASSGGGNNEKLFF,TGCGCCAGCAGCGGCGGGGGGAATAATGAAAAACTGTTTTTT
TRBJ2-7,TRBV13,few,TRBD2,CASSFSGGPRSSYEQYF,TGTGCCAGCAGCTTTAGCGGGGGGCCGAGGAGCTCCTACGAGCAGTACTTC
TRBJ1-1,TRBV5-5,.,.,CASSPPRTDNTEAFF,TGTGCCAGCAGCCCGCCTAGGACAGATAACACTGAAGCTTTCTTT
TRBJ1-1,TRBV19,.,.,CASSQGPRTEAFF,TGTGCCAGTAGTCAGGGGCCGAGGACTGAAGCTTTCTTT
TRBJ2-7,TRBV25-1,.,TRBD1,CASSEFGTGSYEQYF,TGTGCCAGCAGTGAATTCGGGACAGGCTCCTACGAGCAGTACTTC
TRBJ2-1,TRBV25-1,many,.,CASSEYVRGPYNEQFF,TGTGCCAGCAGTGAATATGTCCGGGGGCCCTACAATGAGCAGTTCTTC
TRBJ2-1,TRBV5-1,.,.,CASSLTPTARGNNEQFF,TGCGCCAGCAGCTTGACACCGACAGCAAGGGGCAACAATGAGCAGTTCTTC
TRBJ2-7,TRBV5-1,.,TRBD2,CASRQPGLAGSEQYF,TGCGCCAGCAGACAACCGGGACTAGCGGGATCCGAGCAGTACTTC
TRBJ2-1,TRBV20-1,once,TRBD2,CSARGQREGSYNEQFF,TGCAGTGCTAGGGGTCAGCGGGAGGGCTCCTACAATGAGCAGTTCTTC
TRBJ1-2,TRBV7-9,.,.,CASSFADKAVQGYGYTF,TGTGCCAGCAGCTTTGCCGACAAAGCTGTTCAGGGCTATGGCTACACCTTC
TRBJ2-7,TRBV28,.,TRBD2,CASSGTSGLYEQYF,TGTGCCAGCAGCGGGACTAGCGGGCTCTACGAGCAGTACTTC
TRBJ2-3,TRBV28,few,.,CASSFPPGGDTDTQYF,TGTGCCAGCAGTTTCCCGCCAGGGGGGGACACAGATACGCAGTATTTT
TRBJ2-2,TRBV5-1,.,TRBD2,CASSPSGRPSGELFF,TGCGCCAGCAGCCCTAGCGGGAGGCCAAGCGGGGAGCTGTTTTTT
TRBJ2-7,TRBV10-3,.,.,CAIRGLATYEQYF,TGTGCCATCAGGGGTCTAGCCACCTACGAGCAGTACTTC
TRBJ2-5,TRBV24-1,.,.,CATSEGGEEETQYF,TGTGCCACCAGTGAGGGCGGGGAGGAAGAGACCCAGTACTTC
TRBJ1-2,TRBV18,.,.,CASSPPISDWGGYGYTF,TGTGCCAGCTCACCGCCCATATCGGACTGGGGGGGCTATGGCTACACCTTC
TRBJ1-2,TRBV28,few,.,CASSGTAHYGYTF,TGTGCCAGCAGTGGGACGGCCCACTATGGCTACACCTTC
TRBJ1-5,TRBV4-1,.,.,CASSQLGASNQPQHF,TGCGCCAGCAGCCAACTGGGGGCCAGCAATCAGCCCCAGCATTTT
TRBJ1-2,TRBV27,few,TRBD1,CASSPSWTGEAASRGYTF,TGTGCCAGCAGTCCTTCGTGGACAGGGGAGGCAGCTTCGAGGGGCTACACCTTC
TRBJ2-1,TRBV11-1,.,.,CASSPAAGELTSPSSYNEQFF,TGTGCCAGCAGCCCTGCCGCCGGGGAACTAACGTCCCCTAGCTCCTACAATGAGCAGTTCTTC
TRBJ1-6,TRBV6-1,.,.,CASSEERASHNSPLHF,TGTGCCAGCAGTGAGGAGCGGGCTTCCCATAATTCACCCCTCCACTTT
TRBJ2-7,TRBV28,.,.,CASSLFRLDPYEQYF,TGTGCCAGCAGTTTATTCCGACTAGACCCCTACGAGCAGTACTTC
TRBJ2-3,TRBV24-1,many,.,CATSDPRLGAPDTQYF,TGTGCCACCAGTGATCCCCGCCTTGGGGCACCAGATACGCAGTATTTT
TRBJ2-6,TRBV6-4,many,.,CASSESVSGANVLTF,TGTGCCAGCAGTGAATCGGTATCTGGGGCCAACGTCCTGACTTTC
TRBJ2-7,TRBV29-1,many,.,CSVEDRSGTEQYF,TGCAGCGTTGAAGATCGGTCCGGGACCGAGCAGTACTTC
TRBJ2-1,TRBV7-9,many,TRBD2,CASRLTSGTYNEQFF,TGTGCCAGCAGATTGACTAGCGGGACTTACAATGAGCAGTTCTTC
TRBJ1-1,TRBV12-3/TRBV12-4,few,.,CASTPRAGGRTEAFF,TGTGCCAGCACGCCCCGGGCCGGGGGGCGTACTGAAGCTTTCTTT
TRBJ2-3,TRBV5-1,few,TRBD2,CASRRTSGDTDTQYF,TGCGCCAGCAGGCGGACTAGCGGGGACACAGATACGCAGTATTTT